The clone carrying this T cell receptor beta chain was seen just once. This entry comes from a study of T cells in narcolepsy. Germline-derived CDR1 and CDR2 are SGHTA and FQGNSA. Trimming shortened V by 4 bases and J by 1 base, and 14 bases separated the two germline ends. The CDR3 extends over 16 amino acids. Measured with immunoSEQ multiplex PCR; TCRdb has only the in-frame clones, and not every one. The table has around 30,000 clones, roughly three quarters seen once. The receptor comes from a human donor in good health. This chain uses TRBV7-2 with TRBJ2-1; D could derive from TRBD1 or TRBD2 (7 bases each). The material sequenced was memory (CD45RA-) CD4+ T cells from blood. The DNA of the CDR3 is TGTGCCAGCAGCTCAGGGGGGGGTTGGTCCTACAATGAGCAGTTCTTC. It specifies CASSSGGGWSYNEQFF.